The rows below give T cell receptor beta chains drawn from one sample of a study of early T cells in non-severe SARS-CoV-2 infection. TCRdb reanalysed the 5' RACE reads using MiXCR and keeps one entry per CDR3 protein. Counted here are 50,000 to 75,000 distinct CDR3 sequences, 5.9% occurring once; the ten biggest clones make up 3% to 3.5%. The sample was whole blood, taken at baseline. Source of these receptors: an adult who was a healthcare worker with PCR-confirmed SARS-CoV-2 infection or an uninfected control (not recorded which). Both conserved end residues are part of each CDR3. D genes are given only for firm matches. Size is omitted from some rows. Given values are once, few, many or a class for expanded clones.

TRBJ2-1 TRBD2 TRBV11-2 many CASSFRLAGEPYNEQFF TGTGCCAGCAGCTTCCGACTAGCGGGAGAACCCTACAATGAGCAGTTCTTC
TRBJ2-7 - TRBV7-9 few CASSFSGGTGTYEQYF TGTGCCAGCAGCTTTTCTGGTGGGACCGGCACCTACGAGCAGTACTTC
TRBJ1-5 - TRBV4-1 many CASSQDRGHQILSNQPQHF TGCGCCAGCAGCCAAGATCGGGGACACCAAATTCTTAGCAATCAGCCCCAGCATTTT
TRBJ1-5 - TRBV10-2 many CASSGRGGNQPQHF TGCGCCAGCAGTGGCAGGGGCGGCAATCAGCCCCAGCATTTT
TRBJ1-3 - TRBV19 many CASSYAGNTIYF TGTGCCAGTAGTTATGCTGGAAACACCATATATTTT
TRBJ2-2 - TRBV12-3/TRBV12-4 few CASSKNTGELFF TGTGCCAGCAGTAAGAACACCGGGGAGCTGTTTTTT
TRBJ2-1 TRBD2 TRBV11-1 many CASSLTGAGQYGNEQFF TGTGCCAGCAGCTTAACGGGAGCGGGGCAATACGGCAATGAGCAGTTCTTC
TRBJ1-1 - TRBV29-1 medium-sized CSVESGRGTEAFF TGCAGCGTTGAATCGGGGCGAGGCACTGAAGCTTTCTTT
TRBJ2-4 - TRBV4-3 many CASSHGPWPGSGAKNIQYF TGCGCCAGCAGCCATGGCCCCTGGCCAGGGTCAGGGGCCAAAAACATTCAGTACTTC
TRBJ1-6 TRBD1 TRBV12-3/TRBV12-4 many CASSPGTGQAPLHF TGTGCCAGCAGTCCGGGGACAGGGCAGGCACCCCTCCACTTT
TRBJ1-1 - TRBV29-1 many CSVDHPLNTEAFF TGCAGCGTTGACCATCCCCTGAACACTGAAGCTTTCTTT
TRBJ2-7 - TRBV3-1 - CASSQAIAVDEQYF TGTGCCAGCAGCCAAGCAATAGCGGTCGACGAGCAGTACTTC
TRBJ2-5 TRBD1 TRBV4-1 many CASSRIGTGGQETQYF TGCGCCAGCAGCCGGATCGGGACAGGGGGCCAAGAGACCCAGTACTTC
TRBJ2-7 - TRBV12-3/TRBV12-4 many CASSLVGRVDYEQYF TGTGCCAGCAGTTTAGTCGGAAGGGTCGACTACGAGCAGTACTTC
TRBJ2-1 TRBD2 TRBV5-1 few CASSLDGGSYNEQFF TGCGCCAGCAGCTTGGATGGCGGGAGCTACAATGAGCAGTTCTTC
TRBJ1-6 - TRBV18 few CASSPSSVLHF TGTGCCAGCTCACCATCCTCGGTCCTCCACTTT
TRBJ1-1 - TRBV6-2/TRBV6-3 many CASSYTQNTEAFF TGTGCCAGCAGTTACACACAGAACACTGAAGCTTTCTTT
TRBJ2-7 - TRBV7-2 - CASSPRGSSSYEQYF TGTGCCAGCAGCCCCCGGGGCTCTAGCTCCTACGAGCAGTACTTC
TRBJ1-2 - TRBV5-1 few CASSRTPSHGYTF TGCGCCAGCAGCCGGACACCGAGCCATGGCTACACCTTC
TRBJ2-1 - TRBV6-2/TRBV6-3 many CASSYKLRNEQFF TGTGCCAGCAGTTACAAGCTACGCAATGAGCAGTTCTTC